The 4 T cell receptor beta chains reported below all come from one sample, sequenced in a study of blood T cell repertoires in COVID-19. Clones were read by immunoSEQ multiplex PCR, and TCRdb kept only the in-frame ones, dropping some. This sample yields approximately 300,000 clones, of which around 88% are seen a single time; approximately 0.84% belongs to the top ten. The sequenced sample consisted of peripheral blood. The receptors originated from a man aged 25 to 45 with acute or convalescent COVID-19.

V gene TRBV6-1 combines with J gene TRBJ1-2; 7 positions match TRBD1. Germline-derived CDR1 and CDR2 are MNHNS and SASEGT. The CDR3 runs 16 residues. Trimming at V came to 4 bases and at J to 4 bases, leaving 12 bases not matched to a gene. The CDR3 DNA reads TGTGCCAGCAGTGGAGGGGGACAGATGGCCCTCTATGGCTACACCTTC. It yields the protein CASSGGGQMALYGYTF.

The V and J genes are TRBV13 and TRBJ2-1; possibly TRBD2 for D (5 bases). CDR3 length equals 18 residues. With 5 bases removed from V and 3 bases from J, the gap between germline ends came to 23 bases. Germline-derived CDR1 and CDR2 are PRHDT and FYEKMQ (reference sequence). CDR3 loop: CASSLRQLGRGDYNEQFF. CDR3 nucleotide sequence: TGTGCCAGCAGCCTCCGACAATTAGGCCGGGGAGACTACAATGAGCAGTTCTTC.

The chain recombines TRBV19 with TRBJ1-5, with a weak D call TRBD1 (6 bases). This CDR3 is 12 amino acids long. Per germline, CDR1 LNHDA and CDR2 SQIVND (reference sequence). Trimming cost V 4 bases and J 6 bases, with 7 bases left between them. CDR3 residues: CASSTGVQPQHF. DNA for the CDR3: TGTGCCAGTAGTACAGGGGTTCAGCCCCAGCATTTT.

The chain is built from TRBV5-1 and TRBJ2-3; 7 bases align to TRBD2. Germline CDR1 SGHRS, CDR2 YFSETQ. This CDR3 comprises 13 residues. Trimming removed 5 bases from V and 2 bases from J; junction bases left unmatched: 2. Here the CDR3 reads CASRTSNTDTQYF. Here the CDR3 DNA reads TGCGCCAGCAGGACTAGCAACACAGATACGCAGTATTTT.